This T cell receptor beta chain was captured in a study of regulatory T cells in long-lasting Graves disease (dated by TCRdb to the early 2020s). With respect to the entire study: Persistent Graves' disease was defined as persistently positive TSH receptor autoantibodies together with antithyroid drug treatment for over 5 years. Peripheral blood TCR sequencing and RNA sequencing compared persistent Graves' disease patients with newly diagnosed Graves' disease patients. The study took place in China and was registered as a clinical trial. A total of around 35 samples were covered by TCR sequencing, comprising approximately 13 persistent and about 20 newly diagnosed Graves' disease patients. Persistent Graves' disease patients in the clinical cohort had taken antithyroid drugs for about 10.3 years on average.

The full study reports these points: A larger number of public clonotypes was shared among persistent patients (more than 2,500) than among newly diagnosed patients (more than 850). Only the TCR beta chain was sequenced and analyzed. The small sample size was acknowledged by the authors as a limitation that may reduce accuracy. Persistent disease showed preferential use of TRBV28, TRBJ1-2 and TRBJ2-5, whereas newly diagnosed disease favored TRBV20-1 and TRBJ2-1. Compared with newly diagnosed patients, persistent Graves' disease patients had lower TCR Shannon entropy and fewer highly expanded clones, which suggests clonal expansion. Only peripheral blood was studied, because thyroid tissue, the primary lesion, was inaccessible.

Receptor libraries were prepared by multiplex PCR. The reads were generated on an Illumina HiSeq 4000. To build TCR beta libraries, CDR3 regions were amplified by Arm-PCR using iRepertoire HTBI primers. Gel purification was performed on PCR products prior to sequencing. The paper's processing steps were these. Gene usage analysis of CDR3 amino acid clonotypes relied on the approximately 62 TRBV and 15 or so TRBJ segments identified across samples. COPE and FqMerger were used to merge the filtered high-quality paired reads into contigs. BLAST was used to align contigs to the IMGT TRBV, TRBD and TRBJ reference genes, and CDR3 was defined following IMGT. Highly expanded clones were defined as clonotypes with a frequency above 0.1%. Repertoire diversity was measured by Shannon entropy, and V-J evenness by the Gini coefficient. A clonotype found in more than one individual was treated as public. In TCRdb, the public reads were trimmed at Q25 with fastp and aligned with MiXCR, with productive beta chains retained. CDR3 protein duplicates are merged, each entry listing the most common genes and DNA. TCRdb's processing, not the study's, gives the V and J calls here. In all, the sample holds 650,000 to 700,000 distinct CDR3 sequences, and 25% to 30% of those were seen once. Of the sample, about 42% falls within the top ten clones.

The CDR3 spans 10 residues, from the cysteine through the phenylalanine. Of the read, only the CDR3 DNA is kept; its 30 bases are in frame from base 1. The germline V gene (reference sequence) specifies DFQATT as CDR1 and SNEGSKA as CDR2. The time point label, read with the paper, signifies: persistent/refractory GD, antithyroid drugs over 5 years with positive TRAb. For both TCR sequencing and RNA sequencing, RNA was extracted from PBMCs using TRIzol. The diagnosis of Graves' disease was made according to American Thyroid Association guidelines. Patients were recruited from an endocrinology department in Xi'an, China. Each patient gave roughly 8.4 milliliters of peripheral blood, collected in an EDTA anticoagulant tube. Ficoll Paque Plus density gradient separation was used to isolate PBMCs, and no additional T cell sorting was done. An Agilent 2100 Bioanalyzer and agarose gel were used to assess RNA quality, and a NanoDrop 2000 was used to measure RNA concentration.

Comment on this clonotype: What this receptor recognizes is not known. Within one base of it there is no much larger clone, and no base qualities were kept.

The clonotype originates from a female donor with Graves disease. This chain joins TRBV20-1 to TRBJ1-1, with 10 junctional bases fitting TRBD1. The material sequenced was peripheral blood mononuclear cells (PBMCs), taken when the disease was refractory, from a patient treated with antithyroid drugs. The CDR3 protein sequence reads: CRGDRGRAFF. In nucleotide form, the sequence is TGCAGAGGGGACAGGGGTAGAGCTTTCTTT.